This T cell receptor beta chain was documented in a study of cytomegalovirus exposure and HLA in healthy donors. General study findings and limits: In vitro checks showed that a few CMV-associated chains really do target CMV antigens.

CDR1 is SEHNR, CDR2 FQNEAQ, per germline (reference sequence). J was trimmed by 3 bases and V by 1 base; bases with no gene match: 3. This CDR3 contains 16 residues. To note about this clone: Its matching antigen is unknown.

Assay used: immunoSEQ multiplex PCR; TCRdb lists only in-frame clones, some missing. The sample lists 110,000 to 150,000 clones, about nine tenths seen once, with about 0.7% in the top ten. The rearrangement joins TRBV7-9 to TRBJ2-1, with TRBD2 matching 10 bases. The sequence derives from a man between 18 and 29 years old in good health and CMV-seronegative. The sequencing input was PBMCs. CDR3 nucleotide sequence: TGTGCCAGCAGCTTAGGGACTAGCGGAAACTACAATGAGCAGTTCTTC. Amino acid sequence: CASSLGTSGNYNEQFF.